This T cell receptor beta chain was sequenced for a study of blood T cell repertoires in COVID-19. On the study more broadly: Sites in the United States, Italy and Spain provided acute and convalescent COVID-19 samples.

It was during active infection that Seattle patients were enrolled and then longitudinally followed. This CDR3 has 14 residues. Germline CDR1 MNHEY, CDR2 SVGAGI. V was shortened by 2 bases and J by 4 bases, with 12 bases between the two germline ends. Original processing notes: Amplified reference gene primers provided the basis for estimating nucleated cell counts. The repertoire was sequenced with immunoSEQ multiplex PCR; TCRdb's copy has only in-frame clones and lacks some. V, J and clone size derive from that table, while D and trimming were established from the DNA sequence. The table includes 120,000 to 150,000 clones, around 85% detected once.

The sample was peripheral blood. The chain recombines TRBV6-5 with TRBJ2-7, with D possibly TRBD1 on 5 matching bases. The clonotype originates from a woman aged 55-75 years with COVID-19, enrolled during active disease. The CDR3 sequence is CASSYGADQYEQYF. CDR3 nucleotide sequence: TGTGCCAGCAGTTACGGGGCGGATCAATACGAGCAGTACTTC.